This TCR beta chain emerged from a study of Ad26.COV2.S vaccination and SARS-CoV-2 variants. Profiling relied on immunoSEQ multiplex PCR, and the TCRdb table lists in-frame clones only, not all of them. In the table there are some 450,000 clones, less than 95% of which are singletons. The sample's treatment: 15 to 20 received Ad26.COV2.S at low or high dose, single or two shots; roughly 5 received placebo; per-sample allocation not given. Collection of the samples took place on day 63 after the first injection of vaccine or placebo. An Ad26 vector carrying the Wuhan-strain SARS-CoV-2 spike served as the vaccine. Germline values: CDR1 SGDLS, CDR2 YYNGEE. The CDR3 runs 14 residues. Trimming removed 3 bases at V and 2 bases at J, with 11 bases between.

The rearrangement joins TRBV9 to TRBJ2-5; a possible D gene is TRBD1 (6 bases). The sequencing here drew on peripheral blood, taken in a trial of Ad26.COV2.S vaccine versus placebo. The clonotype originates from a person aged 18-60 years who received the Ad26.COV2.S COVID-19 vaccine or a placebo. As DNA, the CDR3 is TGTGCCAGCAGCGGCGAGGACAGTCAAGAGACCCAGTACTTC. It yields the protein CASSGEDSQETQYF.